This TCR beta chain was found in a study of shared clonotypes between healthy human individuals. Study-level findings and limits: Clonotypes shared by all four sorted-subset donors had higher generation probabilities than non-shared clonotypes. Shared clonotypes: roughly 5% naive CD4, 3% to 3.5% naive CD8, roughly 2.2% memory CD4, approximately 0.37% memory CD8.

Comments on this clone: Its antigen is undetermined.

The CDR3 covers 15 residues. V was clipped by 10 bases and J by 3 bases; unmatched bases: 11. Germline lookup yields CDR1 MNHEY and CDR2 SVGAGI. Only in-frame clones appear in the TCRdb table, and some are missing; sequencing was by immunoSEQ multiplex PCR. The sample carries about 1.5 million clones, approximately 96% recorded once. This sequence originates from a young man in good health. Input material: naive CD4+ T cells sorted from blood. The subset denotes: CD45RA+ positively selected. This sequence joins TRBV6-5 and TRBJ1-1; 10 nucleotides match TRBD1. This CDR3 is CATCPTGGSDTEAFF. The CDR3 coding sequence is TGTGCCACTTGTCCGACAGGGGGCTCGGACACTGAAGCTTTCTTT.